Shown below are 6 T cell receptor beta chains from a single sample sequenced in a study of shared clonotypes between healthy human individuals. Naive CD8 cells, CD45RO-negative and positively selected for CCR7, excluded terminally differentiated effector memory CD45RA+ cells. Some clones are missing from TCRdb's copy, which holds only in-frame ones; the method was immunoSEQ multiplex PCR. The sample holds approximately 600,000 clones, roughly 96% seen once. The sequenced sample consisted of naive CD8+ T cells sorted from blood. These receptors all come from a woman in her twenties or thirties in good health.

V and J are TRBV4-1 and TRBJ2-1; D is uncertain. The germline gives CDR1 MGHRA, CDR2 YSYEKL. The V end lost 4 bases, the J end lost 0 bases, and 10 bases lay between the germline ends. The CDR3 is 15 amino acids. The CDR3 DNA reads as TGCGCCAGCAGCCCCACTCAAAGCTCCTACAATGAGCAGTTCTTC. Encoded protein: CASSPTQSSYNEQFF.

The rearrangement links TRBV28 to TRBJ2-7, with TRBD1 matching 8 bases. The CDR3 has 15 amino acids. J lost 0 bases, V lost 8 bases, and 9 bases had no gene match. Germline CDR1 is MDHEN and CDR2 is SYDVKM. For the CDR3, the DNA is TGTGCCAGCCATAAAACGGGACAGGACTCCTACGAGCAGTACTTC. This gives the protein CASHKTGQDSYEQYF.

The V and J genes are TRBV5-4 and TRBJ2-7; weak D call: TRBD2 (5 bases). Trimming removed 2 bases at V and 2 bases at J, with 14 bases between. The CDR3 sequence is 15 residues long. Germline assignment: CDR1 SGHNT and CDR2 YYREEE (reference sequence). Written as DNA, the CDR3 is TGTGCCAGCAGCTTTCGGGCGGGCGATACCTACGAGCAGTACTTC. Translating it yields CASSFRAGDTYEQYF.

The chain combines TRBV6-5 with TRBJ2-1; 9 bases map to TRBD2. The CDR3 is 14 residues long. J was trimmed by 7 bases and V by 8 bases; bases with no gene match: 9. CDR1 MNHEY and CDR2 SVGAGI come from the germline V gene. CDR3 sequence reads: CASGEASGTNEQFF. In DNA, the CDR3 is TGTGCCAGCGGTGAGGCTAGCGGGACGAATGAGCAGTTCTTC.

The CDR3 bases are TGTGCCAGCAGTTTTGGGGGGGGCAAAAACATTCAGTACTTC. It is translated as CASSFGGGKNIQYF. The V call is TRBV28, the J call TRBJ2-4; the match to TRBD2 covers 7 bases. With 3 bases clipped from V and 3 bases from J, the junction kept 2 bases outside the gene matches. Germline lookup yields CDR1 MDHEN and CDR2 SYDVKM. The CDR3 covers 14 residues. Drawing the rest from reference TRBV28 and TRBJ2-4, the complete variable domain is DVKVTQSSRYLVKRTGEKVFLECVQDMDHENMFWYRQDPGLGLRLIYFSYDVKMKEKGDIPEGYSVSREKKERFSLILESASTNQTSMYLCASSFGGGKNIQYFGAGTRLSVL.

This clone has only one observation. V is TRBV10-2 and J is TRBJ2-1; 14 positions match TRBD2. Germline V gene sequence: CDR1 WSHSY, CDR2 SAAADI. V gave up 0 bases and J gave up 5 bases; unmatched junction bases: 3. The CDR3 runs 17 residues. The CDR3 sequence: CASSESTGLAGDNEQFF. The CDR3 nucleotides read TGCGCCAGCAGTGAGTCGACGGGACTAGCGGGAGACAATGAGCAGTTCTTC.